In its sample, the clone carrying this T cell receptor (beta chain) was seen many times. The sample is drawn from a study of regulatory T cells in long-lasting Graves disease. Time point: newly diagnosed GD, antithyroid drugs for less than 3 months. PBMC RNA was the source of the TCR library. In building TCR beta libraries, iRepertoire HTBI primers were used together with Arm-PCR of CDR3 regions. TCRdb reanalysed the multiplex PCR reads using MiXCR and keeps one entry per CDR3 protein. Found here are about 450,000 distinct CDR3 sequences, less than 15% of them singletons; the top ten hold approximately 15%. These data are also associated with another study on T cells in Graves' hyperthyroidism and ophthalmopathy.

The source is a woman between 50 and 59 years old with Graves disease. The sequencing used peripheral blood mononuclear cells (PBMCs), collected at new diagnosis, from a patient treated with antithyroid drugs.

CDR3 in amino acids: CASSLTERNIQYF. In DNA form, the CDR3 reads TGTGCCAGCAGTTTAACGGAAAGAAACATTCAGTACTTC. The genes are TRBV28 and TRBJ2-4; D not resolved. This CDR3 has 13 residues. The V and J ends lost 2 bases and 6 bases respectively, with 8 bases between them. Germline V lookup: CDR1 MDHEN, CDR2 SYDVKM.